This T cell receptor (beta chain) was observed in a study of T cell repertoires in urothelial bladder cancer. Notes on this clone: Antigen: not known.

Method: immunoSEQ multiplex PCR; TCRdb's copy keeps in-frame clones and lacks some. The sample has 9,000 to 13,000 clones; around 65% are singletons. The V gene's germline CDR1 is MGHRA and CDR2 YSYEKL. CDR3 length equals 13 residues. V lost 2 bases and J lost 9; bases outside the gene matches: 6. Overall study results and limits: Benign specimens had a median about 12% infiltrating lymphocyte percentage. In carcinoma specimens, a single clone made up to roughly 15% of infiltrating lymphocytes.

This receptor was taken from a human donor with a benign inflammatory bladder lesion. The sequenced material came from tumor-infiltrating cells from bladder cancer. The gene calls are TRBV4-1 and TRBJ1-1, with 7 bases aligning to TRBD1. The CDR3 nucleotides read TGCGCCAGCAGCCAAATCGGACAGGCTAAAGCTTTCTTT. This encodes CASSQIGQAKAFF.